The clone carrying this T cell receptor (beta chain) has a single count. What it binds is not known. Per the germline V gene, CDR1 is SGHNT and CDR2 is YYREEE (reference sequence). The length of the CDR3 is 15 residues. The V segment lost 4 bases and the J segment 6 bases; nucleotides outside the gene matches: 5. The record originates from a study of cytomegalovirus exposure and HLA in healthy donors. Study-wide points: The authors listed approximately 160 TCR beta chains as cytomegalovirus-associated. At a 0.05 false discovery rate, a later analysis found 18,000 or so TCR beta sequences to be associated with HLA alleles.

PCR primers comprised 60 Vbeta and 13 Jbeta primers. Data came from immunoSEQ multiplex PCR; TCRdb stores just in-frame clones and leaves some out. Among roughly 190,000 clones listed, about 70% were seen once. The TCR was taken from a woman in her twenties or thirties in good health and CMV-seronegative. The sequenced material came from PBMCs. The gene calls are TRBV5-4 and TRBJ2-1; 12 bases agree with TRBD2. Written as DNA, the CDR3 is TGTGCCAGCAGCCCTCTACTAGCGGGGGGCAATGAGCAGTTCTTC. Residues: CASSPLLAGGNEQFF.